One TCR beta chain is described in this entry. Its antigen is unidentified. The record originates from a study of cytomegalovirus exposure and HLA in healthy donors. Study in general: Assignment to the Caucasian-associated ancestry cluster applied to around 76% of the roughly 410 genotyped donors.

The CDR3 contains 13 residues. CDR1 is MDHEN and CDR2 is SYDVKM in the germline V gene. Trimming stripped 1 base from V and 16 bases from J, with 16 bases between. Amplification used 60 Vbeta primers and 13 Jbeta primers. TCRdb's table, derived via immunoSEQ multiplex PCR, lists solely in-frame clones and lacks some. The data contain 190,000 or so clones, around 83% of them singletons. General study results and limits: Among CMV-associated TCR beta chains, most appeared HLA-restricted in a later analysis.

The sequence was collected from a woman in her forties or fifties in good health and CMV-seropositive. Input material: PBMCs. V gene TRBV28 combines with J gene TRBJ1-4; D is ambiguous. CDR3 protein: CASSLLLSGGRFF. CDR3 bases: TGTGCCAGCAGTTTATTGCTCAGTGGCGGGAGGTTTTTT.